This TCR beta chain was profiled in a study of shared clonotypes between healthy human individuals. Findings and limits, study-wide: Naive subsets generally exceeded memory subsets in estimated richness.

Regarding this clone: Antigen: not known. The sample contains more than one DNA sequence encoding this CDR3.

The assay was immunoSEQ multiplex PCR, and TCRdb's table has in-frame clones only and misses some. The repertoire holds 1 million to 1.3 million clones, about 84% seen once, with 0.6% to 0.75% in the top ten. Trimming removed 1 base at V and 0 bases at J, with 4 bases between. CDR1 and CDR2 (germline): SQVTM, ANQGSEA. CDR3 length equals 13 residues. The study drew all its donors from Caucasian adults living in Nashville, Tennessee. This receptor was taken from a man younger than 35 in good health. Some clones in this sample may be carry-over from other donors' samples. The sample consisted of memory CD4+ T cells from PBMCs. The subset is: CD45RA-negative fraction. The rearrangement uses TRBV29-1 and TRBJ1-3; D is unclear. CDR3 DNA: TGCAGCGTTGAAGGCAGCTCTGGAAACACCATATATTTT. Translating it yields CSVEGSSGNTIYF.